Listed here are 23 T cell receptor beta chains from one sample, sequenced in a study of T cell responses to AZD1222 COVID-19 vaccine. Produced via immunoSEQ multiplex PCR; TCRdb's table is partial and in-frame only. In the table there are roughly 100,000 clones, about 89% of which are singletons. This sample comprised peripheral blood, obtained on day 0 of AZD1222 vaccination. These receptors originate from an adult in good health.

The rearrangement joins TRBV15 to TRBJ2-3, with D tentatively TRBD1 (7 bases). Germline V CDR1 and CDR2: LNHNV, YYDKDF (reference sequence). V lost 7 bases and J 2 bases, leaving 19 bases between the germline ends. This CDR3 contains 16 residues. CDR3 amino acids: CATNGGGRGITDTQYF. The CDR3 DNA sequence: TGTGCCACCAACGGAGGGGGCCGGGGTATCACAGATACGCAGTATTTT.

The chain has TRBV2 and TRBJ1-1; D perhaps matches TRBD1 (5 bases). The CDR3 totals 14 residues. Per germline, CDR1 SNHLY and CDR2 FYNNEI. Trimming cost V 8 bases and J 1 base, with 14 bases left between them. CDR3 sequence: CASGVGQENTEAFF. Written as DNA, the CDR3 is TGTGCCAGCGGGGTCGGACAAGAGAACACTGAAGCTTTCTTT.

The rearrangement links TRBV18 to TRBJ1-6; D gene unclear. Trimming removed 2 bases at V and 7 bases at J, with 6 bases between. CDR3 size: 13 residues. CDR1 KGHSH and CDR2 LQKENI come from the germline V gene. In nucleotides, the CDR3 is TGTGCCAGCTCACCAGTTGGGAATTCACCCCTCCACTTT. Protein product: CASSPVGNSPLHF.

This clone came up once. The V and J genes are TRBV5-6 and TRBJ2-3, with D perhaps TRBD1 (6 bases). Trimming took off 1 base at V and 1 base at J, with 10 bases between the two ends. The CDR3 is 15 amino acids. Germline V CDR1 and CDR2: SGHDT, YYEEEE. For the CDR3, the DNA is TGTGCCAGCAGCTTGACAGGGATTCGCACAGATACGCAGTATTTT. The encoded protein is CASSLTGIRTDTQYF.

The chain uses TRBV30 and TRBJ1-2, with unresolved D. CDR1 and CDR2 from the germline V gene are GTSNPN and SVGIG (reference sequence). The germline V and J ends were trimmed by 2 bases and 7 bases, with 5 bases remaining between them. The length of the CDR3 is 10 residues. Written as DNA, the CDR3 is TGTGCCTGGAGTAAGGCTGGCTACACCTTC. The encoded protein is CAWSKAGYTF.

The V and J genes are TRBV19 and TRBJ1-1; D is unclear. The V gene lost 7 bases and the J gene lost 6 bases, with 18 bases spanning the gap. CDR1 and CDR2 (germline): LNHDA, SQIVND (reference sequence). The CDR3 covers 14 residues. CDR3 DNA sequence: TGTGCCAGTATCGGGTCTCTCGGAACGGCTGAAGCTTTCTTT. Translation: CASIGSLGTAEAFF.

The chain joins TRBV19 to TRBJ1-2; D is undetermined. Germline loops: CDR1 LNHDA, CDR2 SQIVND (reference sequence). Trimming took off 7 bases at V and 8 bases at J, with 14 bases between the two ends. The length of the CDR3 is 12 residues. The CDR3 sequence is CASKSQKSGYTF. CDR3 nucleotides: TGTGCCAGTAAAAGCCAGAAGTCGGGCTACACCTTC.

The chain employs TRBV4-1 and TRBJ2-1, with 13 bases matching TRBD2. The CDR3 is 16 amino acids. V lost 1 base to trimming and J lost 10 bases; unmatched junction nucleotides: 7. Looked up from germline, CDR1 is MGHRA and CDR2 is YSYEKL. CDR3 amino acids: CASSQALGTSGAEQFF. In DNA, the CDR3 is TGCGCCAGCAGCCAAGCCCTCGGGACTAGCGGGGCCGAGCAGTTCTTC.

The CDR3 coding sequence is TGTGCCACCAGCAGAGCCAACGACAGGGGGCAAGATAGCTATGGCTACACCTTC. It encodes CATSRANDRGQDSYGYTF. V usage is TRBV15 and J usage is TRBJ1-2; 10 positions agree with TRBD1. This CDR3 comprises 18 residues. The germline V gene encodes CDR1 LNHNV and CDR2 YYDKDF (reference sequence). J gave up 4 bases and V 1 base, and 12 bases lay outside the gene matches.

CDR3 nucleotides: TGCGCCAGCAGCCAAGGCCCGCTCGAGCAGTTCTTC. Translating it yields CASSQGPLEQFF. The chain uses TRBV4-1 and TRBJ2-1, with D unclear. The V end lost 1 base, the J end lost 10 bases, and 8 bases lay between the germline ends. The CDR3 is made up of 12 amino acids. Looked up from germline, CDR1 is MGHRA and CDR2 is YSYEKL.

V gene TRBV7-9 combines with J gene TRBJ1-1; D possibly corresponds to TRBD1 (5 bases). V lost 5 bases to trimming and J lost 5 bases, with 18 bases between them. CDR3 size: 15 residues. From germline, CDR1 is SEHNR and CDR2 FQNEAQ (reference sequence). The CDR3 region is CASSPMGGGGTEAFF. The CDR3 DNA follows: TGTGCCAGCAGCCCAATGGGGGGTGGAGGGACTGAAGCTTTCTTT.

Worth noting for this clone: Its ends do not fully match the called genes, so a read error is possible. The rearrangement links TRBV20-1 to TRBJ1-2; D uncertain. The germline V gene encodes CDR1 DFQATT and CDR2 SNEGSKA (reference sequence). There are 8 residues in the CDR3. The DNA of the CDR3 is TGCAGTGCTAGGAGATATGGGTTC. Translating gives CSARRYGF.

This clone was counted a few times. J is TRBJ1-5 and V is TRBV19; tentatively, D is TRBD1 (5 bases). Germline V gene lookup returns CDR1 LNHDA and CDR2 SQIVND (reference sequence). The V end was cut by 7 bases, the J end by 11 bases, with 21 bases between. The CDR3 contains 14 residues. CDR3 loop: CASTLSGGGGSQHF. The CDR3 DNA reads as TGTGCCAGTACCCTATCGGGAGGCGGGGGGTCCCAGCATTTT.

J is TRBJ2-2 and V is TRBV6-6; no clear D gene. In germline, CDR1 is MNHNY, CDR2 SVGAGI (reference sequence). Trimming left V 2 bases short and J 1 base short, with 11 bases between. The CDR3 totals 16 residues. The CDR3 reads CASSYPTSGNTGELFF. The CDR3 coding sequence is TGTGCCAGCAGTTACCCCACGAGTGGGAACACCGGGGAGCTGTTTTTT.

The chain joins TRBV27 to TRBJ2-7; D tentatively reads TRBD1 or TRBD2 (5 bases each). The CDR3 sequence is 15 residues long. Germline values: CDR1 MNHEY, CDR2 SMNVEV (reference sequence). V was cut by 10 bases and J by 0 bases, with 19 bases left in between. The CDR3 DNA sequence: TGTGCCACTAAGACACTCGGGACGGGCTCCTACGAGCAGTACTTC. Protein product: CATKTLGTGSYEQYF.

The CDR3 sequence: CASSINGGLSPLHF. In DNA form, the CDR3 reads TGTGCCAGTAGTATAAATGGCGGATTATCACCCCTCCACTTT. The rearrangement links TRBV19 to TRBJ1-6; no clear D. Germline CDR1 LNHDA, CDR2 SQIVND (reference sequence). CDR3 length: 14 amino acids. V lost 2 bases and J lost 10, with 12 bases in between.

The chain carries TRBV4-1 and TRBJ2-7; the D gene is possibly TRBD1 (6 bases). Germline V gives CDR1 MGHRA, CDR2 YSYEKL. The CDR3 is 16 amino acids. V lost 4 bases to trimming and J lost 0 bases, with 16 bases between them. CDR3 amino acids: CASSRILTGPSYEQYF. CDR3 DNA: TGCGCCAGCAGCCGAATTCTCACAGGGCCCTCCTACGAGCAGTACTTC.

CDR3 bases: TGTGCCAGCAGCCAAGCTAGCCCGGAATCAGGCCCTCGGAACTATGGCTACACCTTC. It specifies CASSQASPESGPRNYGYTF. This chain links TRBV4-2 with TRBJ1-2, with no clear D. Germline CDR1 and CDR2: LGHNA and YNFKEQ. V dropped 1 base and J dropped 2 bases, with 23 bases sitting between them. This CDR3 contains 19 residues.

The chain recombines TRBV5-1 with TRBJ1-1; tentatively, D is TRBD1 (6 bases). Germline V CDR1 and CDR2: SGHRS, YFSETQ. The CDR3 loop spans 15 amino acids. V was trimmed by 2 bases and J by 4 bases, leaving 15 bases between them. The CDR3 DNA follows: TGCGCCAGCAGCTTAACACAGGGAATCGGCACTGAAGCTTTCTTT. This sequence encodes CASSLTQGIGTEAFF.

The chain combines TRBV29-1 with TRBJ1-1, with 7 positions matching TRBD1. Germline CDR1 and CDR2: SQVTM and ANQGSEA. J was trimmed by 6 bases and V by 4 bases; bases with no gene match: 8. This CDR3 is 13 amino acids long. Here the CDR3 reads CSVVEGAIAEAFF. As DNA, the CDR3 is TGCAGCGTTGTGGAGGGGGCTATTGCTGAAGCTTTCTTT.

The chain is built from TRBV9 and TRBJ2-1; weak D call: TRBD2 (5 bases). The CDR3 consists of 14 residues. V shed 0 bases and J shed 2 bases, with 6 bases lying between them. Germline assignment: CDR1 SGDLS and CDR2 YYNGEE. CDR3 DNA: TGTGCCAGCAGCGTAGCGGGGACCTACAATGAGCAGTTCTTC. It encodes CASSVAGTYNEQFF.

The count of this clone is one. V and J are TRBV3-1 (or the pseudogene TRBV3-2) and TRBJ1-6, with D hard to call. The CDR3 consists of 14 residues. Trimming removed 6 bases from V and 5 bases from J, with 11 bases in between. CDR1 and CDR2 from the germline V gene are LGHDT and YNNKEL (reference sequence). The CDR3 spells CASSLWWDNSPLHF. Here the CDR3 DNA reads TGTGCCAGCAGTCTTTGGTGGGATAATTCACCCCTCCACTTT.

The chain combines TRBV2 with TRBJ2-4; 8 nucleotides align to TRBD1. CDR1 and CDR2 (germline): SNHLY, FYNNEI. The CDR3 loop spans 12 amino acids. After removal of 6 bases from V and 6 bases from J, the junction contained 1 base not matched to a gene. The CDR3 sequence: CASRTGVNIQYF. The CDR3 coding sequence is TGTGCCAGCAGGACAGGGGTAAACATTCAGTACTTC.